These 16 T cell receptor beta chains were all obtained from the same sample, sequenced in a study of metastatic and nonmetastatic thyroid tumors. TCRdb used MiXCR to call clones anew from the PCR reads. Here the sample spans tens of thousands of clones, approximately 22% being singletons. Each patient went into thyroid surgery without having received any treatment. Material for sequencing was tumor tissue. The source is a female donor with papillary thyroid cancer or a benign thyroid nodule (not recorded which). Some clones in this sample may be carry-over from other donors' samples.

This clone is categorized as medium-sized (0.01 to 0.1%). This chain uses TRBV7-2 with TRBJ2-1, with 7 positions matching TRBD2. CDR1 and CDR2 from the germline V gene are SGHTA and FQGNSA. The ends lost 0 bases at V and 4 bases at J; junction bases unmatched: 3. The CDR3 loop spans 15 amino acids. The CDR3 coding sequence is TGTGCCAGCAGCTTAGCGGCGGGAGCATACAATGAGCAGTTCTTC. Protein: CASSLAAGAYNEQFF.

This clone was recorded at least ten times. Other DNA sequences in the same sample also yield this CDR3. Here the CDR3 reads CASSPRITRQYF. DNA of the CDR3: TGTGCCAGCAGTCCACGGATCACACGGCAGTACTTC. The rearrangement uses TRBV28 and TRBJ2-7; D is unresolved. Germline V gives CDR1 MDHEN, CDR2 SYDVKM. This CDR3 comprises 12 residues. Trimming took off 5 bases at V and 9 bases at J, with 14 bases between the two ends.

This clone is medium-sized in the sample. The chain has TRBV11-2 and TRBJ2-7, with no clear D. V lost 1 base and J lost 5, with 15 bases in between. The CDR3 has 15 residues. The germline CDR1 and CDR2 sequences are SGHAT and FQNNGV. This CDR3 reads CASSLVWGSPNEQYF. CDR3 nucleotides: TGTGCCAGCAGCTTAGTTTGGGGATCCCCCAACGAGCAGTACTTC.

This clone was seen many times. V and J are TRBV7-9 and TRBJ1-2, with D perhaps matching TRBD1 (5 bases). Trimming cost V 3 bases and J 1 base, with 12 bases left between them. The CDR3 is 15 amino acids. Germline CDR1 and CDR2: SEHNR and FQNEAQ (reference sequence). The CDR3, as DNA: TGTGCCAGCAGCTTGGACAACAACATTAACTATGGCTACACCTTC. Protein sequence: CASSLDNNINYGYTF. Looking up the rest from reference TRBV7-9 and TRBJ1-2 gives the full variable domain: DTGVSQNPRHKITKRGQNVTFRCDPISEHNRLYWYRQTLGQGPEFLTYFQNEAQLEKSRLLSDRFSAERPKGSFSTLEIQRTEQGDSAMYLCASSLDNNINYGYTFGSGTRLTVV.

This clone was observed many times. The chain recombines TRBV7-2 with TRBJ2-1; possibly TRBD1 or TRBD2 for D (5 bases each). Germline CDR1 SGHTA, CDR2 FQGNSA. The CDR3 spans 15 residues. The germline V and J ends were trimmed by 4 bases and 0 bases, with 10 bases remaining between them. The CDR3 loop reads CASSSTRGSYNEQFF. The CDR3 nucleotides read TGTGCCAGCAGCTCTACTAGGGGCTCCTACAATGAGCAGTTCTTC.

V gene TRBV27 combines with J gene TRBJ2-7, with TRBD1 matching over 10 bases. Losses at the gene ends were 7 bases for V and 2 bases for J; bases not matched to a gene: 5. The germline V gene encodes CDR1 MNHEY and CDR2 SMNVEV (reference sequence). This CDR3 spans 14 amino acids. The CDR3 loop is CASIRQGAAYEQYF. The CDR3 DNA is TGTGCCAGCATAAGACAGGGGGCAGCCTACGAGCAGTACTTC.

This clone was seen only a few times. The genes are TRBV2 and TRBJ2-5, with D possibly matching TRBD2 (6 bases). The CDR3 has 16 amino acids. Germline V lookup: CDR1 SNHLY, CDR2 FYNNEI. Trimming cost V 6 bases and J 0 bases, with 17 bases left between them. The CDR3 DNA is TGTGCCAGCAGAGCCGGGACTCTCTCCTACCAAGAGACCCAGTACTTC. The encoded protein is CASRAGTLSYQETQYF.

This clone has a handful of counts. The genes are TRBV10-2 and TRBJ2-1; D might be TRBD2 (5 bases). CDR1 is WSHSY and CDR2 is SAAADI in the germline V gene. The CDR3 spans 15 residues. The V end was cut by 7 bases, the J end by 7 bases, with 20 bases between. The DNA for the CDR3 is TGCGCCAGCAAGATTTCTGGAGGCAGAGGAAATGAGCAGTTCTTC. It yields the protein CASKISGGRGNEQFF.

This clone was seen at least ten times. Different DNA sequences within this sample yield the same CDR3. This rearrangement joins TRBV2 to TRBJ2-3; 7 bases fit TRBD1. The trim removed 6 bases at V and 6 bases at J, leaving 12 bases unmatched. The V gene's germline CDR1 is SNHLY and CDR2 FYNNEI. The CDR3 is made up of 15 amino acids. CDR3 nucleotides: TGTGCCAGCAGGGGCCGGGACAGTAGAGGGGATACGCAGTATTTT. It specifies CASRGRDSRGDTQYF.

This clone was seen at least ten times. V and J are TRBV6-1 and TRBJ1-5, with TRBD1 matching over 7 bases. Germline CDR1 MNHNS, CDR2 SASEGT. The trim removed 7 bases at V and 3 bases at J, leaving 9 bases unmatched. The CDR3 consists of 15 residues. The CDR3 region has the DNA TGTGCCAGCACCCCGCGGAGGGGGCCCAATCAGCCCCAGCATTTT. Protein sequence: CASTPRRGPNQPQHF.

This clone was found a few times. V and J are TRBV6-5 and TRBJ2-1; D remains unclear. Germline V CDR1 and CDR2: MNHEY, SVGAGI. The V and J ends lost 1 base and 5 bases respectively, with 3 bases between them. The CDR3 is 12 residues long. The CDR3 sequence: CASSYFNNEQFF. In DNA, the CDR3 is TGTGCCAGCAGTTACTTTAACAATGAGCAGTTCTTC.

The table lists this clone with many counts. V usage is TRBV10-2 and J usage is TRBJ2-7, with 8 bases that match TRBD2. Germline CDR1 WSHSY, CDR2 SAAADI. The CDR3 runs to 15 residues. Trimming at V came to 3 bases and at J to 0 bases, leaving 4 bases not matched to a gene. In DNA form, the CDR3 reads TGCGCCAGCAGTGATACGGGAGGGGCCTCCTACGAGCAGTACTTC. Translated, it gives CASSDTGGASYEQYF.

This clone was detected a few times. The CDR3 sequence: CATITQGLAGGNEQFF. The CDR3 DNA is TGTGCCACCATCACCCAGGGACTAGCGGGAGGCAATGAGCAGTTCTTC. The chain uses TRBV24-1 and TRBJ2-1; TRBD2 matches 15 bases. The CDR3 contains 16 residues. V was pared by 8 bases and J by 6 bases, with 7 bases of the junction left unmatched. Germline CDR1 and CDR2: KGHDR and SFDVKD.

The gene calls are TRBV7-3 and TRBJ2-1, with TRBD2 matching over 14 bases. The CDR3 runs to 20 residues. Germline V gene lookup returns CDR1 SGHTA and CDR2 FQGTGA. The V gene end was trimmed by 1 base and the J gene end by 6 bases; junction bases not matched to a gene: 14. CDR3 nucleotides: TGTGCCAGCAGCTTAAAATCGACTAGCGGGAGGGCAGAGAACTTCAATGAGCAGTTCTTC. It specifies CASSLKSTSGRAENFNEQFF.

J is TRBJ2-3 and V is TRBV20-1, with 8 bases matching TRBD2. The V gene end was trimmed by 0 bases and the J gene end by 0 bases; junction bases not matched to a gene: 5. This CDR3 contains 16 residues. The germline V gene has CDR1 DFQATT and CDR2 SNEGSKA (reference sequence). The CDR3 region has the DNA TGCAGTGCTAGAGATTCCCAGCGGGGGAGCACAGATACGCAGTATTTT. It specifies CSARDSQRGSTDTQYF.

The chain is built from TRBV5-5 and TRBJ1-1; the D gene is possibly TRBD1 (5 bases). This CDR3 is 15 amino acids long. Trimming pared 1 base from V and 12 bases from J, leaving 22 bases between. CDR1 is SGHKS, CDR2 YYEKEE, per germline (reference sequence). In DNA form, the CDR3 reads TGTGCCAGCAGCTTGTCTGGCAGGGTTGAGAGCAGATCTTTCTTT. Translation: CASSLSGRVESRSFF.